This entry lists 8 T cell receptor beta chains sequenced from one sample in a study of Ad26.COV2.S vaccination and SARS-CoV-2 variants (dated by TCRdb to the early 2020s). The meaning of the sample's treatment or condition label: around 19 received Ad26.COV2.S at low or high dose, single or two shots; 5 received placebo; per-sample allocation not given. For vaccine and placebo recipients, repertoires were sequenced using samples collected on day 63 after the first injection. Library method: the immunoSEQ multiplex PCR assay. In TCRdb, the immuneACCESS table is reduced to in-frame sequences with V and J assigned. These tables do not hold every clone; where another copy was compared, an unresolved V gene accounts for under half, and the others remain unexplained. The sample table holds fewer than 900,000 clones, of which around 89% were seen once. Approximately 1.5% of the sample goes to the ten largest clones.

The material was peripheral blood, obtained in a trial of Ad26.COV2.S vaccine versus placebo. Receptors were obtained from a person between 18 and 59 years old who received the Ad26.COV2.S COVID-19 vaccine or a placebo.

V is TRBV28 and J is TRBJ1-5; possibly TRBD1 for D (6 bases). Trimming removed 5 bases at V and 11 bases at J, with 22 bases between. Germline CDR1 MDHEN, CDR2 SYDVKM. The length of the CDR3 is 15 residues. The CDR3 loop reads CASSRLGTTKGSQHF. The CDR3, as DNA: TGTGCCAGCAGTCGCCTCGGGACAACTAAGGGGTCCCAGCATTTT.

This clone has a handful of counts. The CDR3 nucleotides are TGTGCCAGCAGTGGACAGGACGACTATGGCTACACCTTC. This encodes CASSGQDDYGYTF. The chain couples TRBV12-3 or TRBV12-4 to TRBJ1-2, with 7 bases that match TRBD1. Trimming removed 5 bases from V and 3 bases from J; junction bases left unmatched: 3. This CDR3 is built from 13 residues.

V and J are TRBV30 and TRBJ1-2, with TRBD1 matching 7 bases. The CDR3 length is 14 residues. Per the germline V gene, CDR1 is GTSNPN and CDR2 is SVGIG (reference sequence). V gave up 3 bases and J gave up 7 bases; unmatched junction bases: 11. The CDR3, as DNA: TGTGCCTGGAGCGTTTTACAGGGGAGCGGTGGCTACACCTTC. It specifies CAWSVLQGSGGYTF.

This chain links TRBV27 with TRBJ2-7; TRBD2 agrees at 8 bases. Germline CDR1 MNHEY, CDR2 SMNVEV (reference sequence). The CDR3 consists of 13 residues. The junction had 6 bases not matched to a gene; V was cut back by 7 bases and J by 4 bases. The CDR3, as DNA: TGTGCCAGCAAGCGGGAGAGGGGATACGAGCAGTACTTC. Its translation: CASKRERGYEQYF.

CDR3 amino acids: CASSLTAGGPTDTQYF. The CDR3 DNA reads TGTGCCAGCAGCTTAACGGCGGGGGGGCCTACAGATACGCAGTATTTT. This chain joins TRBV7-8 and TRBJ2-3; 9 bases align to TRBD2. J gave up 3 bases and V 2 bases, and 6 bases lay outside the gene matches. This CDR3 has 16 residues. Germline V gene sequence: CDR1 SGHVS, CDR2 FQNEAQ.

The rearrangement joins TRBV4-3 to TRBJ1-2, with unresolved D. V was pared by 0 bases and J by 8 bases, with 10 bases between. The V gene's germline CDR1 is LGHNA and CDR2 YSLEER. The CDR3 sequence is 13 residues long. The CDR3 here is CASSQDPPEGYTF. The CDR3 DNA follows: TGCGCCAGCAGCCAAGATCCCCCGGAAGGCTACACCTTC.

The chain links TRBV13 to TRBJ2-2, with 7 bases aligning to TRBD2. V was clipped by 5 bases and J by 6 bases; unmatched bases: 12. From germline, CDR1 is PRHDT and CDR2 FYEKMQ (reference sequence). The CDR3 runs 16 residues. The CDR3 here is CASSPSSGPTPGELFF. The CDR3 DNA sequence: TGTGCCAGCAGCCCCTCTAGCGGTCCCACCCCCGGGGAGCTGTTTTTT.

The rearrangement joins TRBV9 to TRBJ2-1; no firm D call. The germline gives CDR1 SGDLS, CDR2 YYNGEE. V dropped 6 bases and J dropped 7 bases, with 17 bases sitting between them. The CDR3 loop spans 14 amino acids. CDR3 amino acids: CASTYESWGNEQFF. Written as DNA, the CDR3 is TGTGCCAGCACCTATGAGAGCTGGGGTAATGAGCAGTTCTTC.